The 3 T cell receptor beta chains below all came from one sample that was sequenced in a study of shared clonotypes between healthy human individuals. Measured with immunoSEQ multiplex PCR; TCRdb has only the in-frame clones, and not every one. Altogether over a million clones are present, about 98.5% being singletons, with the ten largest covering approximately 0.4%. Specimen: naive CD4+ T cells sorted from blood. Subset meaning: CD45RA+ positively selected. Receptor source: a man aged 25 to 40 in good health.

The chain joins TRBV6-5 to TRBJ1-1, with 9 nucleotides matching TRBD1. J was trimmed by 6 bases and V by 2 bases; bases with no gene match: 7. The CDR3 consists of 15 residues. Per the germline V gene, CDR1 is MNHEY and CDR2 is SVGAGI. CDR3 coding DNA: TGTGCCAGCAGTTACACCGGGACAGGGATTGCTGAAGCTTTCTTT. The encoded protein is CASSYTGTGIAEAFF.

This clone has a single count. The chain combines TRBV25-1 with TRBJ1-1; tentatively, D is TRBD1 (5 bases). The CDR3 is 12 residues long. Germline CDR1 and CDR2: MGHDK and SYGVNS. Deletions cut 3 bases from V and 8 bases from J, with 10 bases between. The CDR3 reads CASSDSGSEAFF. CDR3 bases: TGTGCCAGCAGTGATTCAGGGTCGGAAGCTTTCTTT. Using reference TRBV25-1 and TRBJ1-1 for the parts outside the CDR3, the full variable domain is EADIYQTPRYLVIGTGKKITLECSQTMGHDKMYWYQQDPGMELHLIHYSYGVNSTEKGDLSSESTVSRIRTEHFPLTLESARPSHTSQYLCASSDSGSEAFFGQGTRLTVV.

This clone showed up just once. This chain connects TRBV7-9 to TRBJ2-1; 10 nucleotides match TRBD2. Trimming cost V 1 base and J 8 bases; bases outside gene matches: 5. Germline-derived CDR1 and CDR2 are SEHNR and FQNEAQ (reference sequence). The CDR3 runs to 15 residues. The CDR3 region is CASSLVLAGVDEQFF. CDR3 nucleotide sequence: TGTGCCAGCAGCTTAGTTCTAGCGGGAGTGGATGAGCAGTTCTTC.